A selection of T cell receptor beta chains follows, all from one sample in a study of T-cell reconstitution after alpha-beta-depleted transplantation in children. TCRdb re-called the PCR reads with MiXCR, one entry per CDR3 protein. The sample yields some 200,000 distinct CDR3 sequences, approximately 9.9% seen once. The sequences come from PBMCs from the stem cell graft donor, collected from the stem cell graft. The receptors come from a human donor who donated a stem cell graft to a child with SCID. Each CDR3 is given with its conserved first and last residue.

CDR3aa,j_gene,v_gene,len
CASQTGAGELFF,TRBJ2-2,TRBV25-1,12
CASSPLKDPSSGNTIYF,TRBJ1-3,TRBV18,17
CASSKGQLINTEAFF,TRBJ1-1,TRBV7-8,15
CASSFRLAGGWDTQYF,TRBJ2-3,TRBV5-4,16
CASSSLWGSYNEQFF,TRBJ2-1,TRBV5-1,15
CSGVTRGGRYNEQFF,TRBJ2-1,TRBV20-1,15
CATSREGTGISGANVLTF,TRBJ2-6,TRBV15,18
CASSFPSGGTDTQYF,TRBJ2-3,TRBV12-3/TRBV12-4,15
CASSLVQGVVETQYF,TRBJ2-5,TRBV7-6,15
CASQPTSGKNEQFF,TRBJ2-1,TRBV5-8,14
CASSPWAGELFF,TRBJ2-2,TRBV4-3,12
CASSLAFRDIGDNEQFF,TRBJ2-1,TRBV5-1,17
CSAPRVGYTF,TRBJ1-2,TRBV20-1,10
CASSPRGGRMDTEAFF,TRBJ1-1,TRBV18,16
CASSLISGGAHNEQFF,TRBJ2-1,TRBV7-3,16
CASRQTPETSTGETQYF,TRBJ2-5,TRBV3-1,17
CAISDKIGPTNEKLFF,TRBJ1-4,TRBV10-3,16
CASSLADGDLRKLFF,TRBJ1-4,TRBV5-1,15
CASSLGMTGRGNEKLFF,TRBJ1-4,TRBV5-1,17
CASSQGWLSGYTF,TRBJ1-2,TRBV12-3/TRBV12-4,13
CASSRDPAKGGETQYF,TRBJ2-5,TRBV2,16
CASSPARNEQFF,TRBJ2-1,TRBV2,12
CATSREGTAYEKLFF,TRBJ1-4,TRBV15,15
CSARVPRRTPGTGNEKLFF,TRBJ1-4,TRBV20-1,19
CASSDYLGQALYNEQFF,TRBJ2-1,TRBV6-1,17
CASSLMENTEAFF,TRBJ1-1,TRBV5-1,13
CASSPPGGVYEQYF,TRBJ2-7,TRBV3-1,14
CASSIDRAAEAFF,TRBJ1-1,TRBV7-9,13
CASSEAPSGGVGGYTF,TRBJ1-2,TRBV2,16
CASRGANVLTF,TRBJ2-6,TRBV4-1,11
CASSQGLRGGATGELFF,TRBJ2-2,TRBV4-1,17
CASGYRGTARGYEQYF,TRBJ2-7,TRBV27,16
CSARGGSLRELFF,TRBJ2-2,TRBV20-1,13
CSASRSSYNEQFF,TRBJ2-1,TRBV20-1,13
CASSRSGVDIQYF,TRBJ2-4,TRBV12-3/TRBV12-4,13